This T cell receptor beta chain was sequenced during a study of molecular identifiers for immune sequencing clone quantification. Study observations and caveats: Whereas clones above 20 RNA copies held under 1% of naive-cell molecules, they held over 97% of effector molecules.

Previously described methods and listed TCR primers were used for bulk TCR libraries. TCRdb recomputed calls from the PCR reads with MiXCR, one row per CDR3 protein. The sample lists some 70,000 distinct CDR3 sequences, around 18% occurring once. This clonotype was recorded at least ten times. Its antigen is unknown. CDR3 length equals 11 residues. CDR1 and CDR2 from the germline V gene are GTSNPN and SVGIG (reference sequence). The ends were cut back, 5 bases at V and 6 bases at J, with 11 bases in the middle. This TCR was recovered from a human donor in good health. Some libraries in this study had Jurkat cell RNA spiked in. The V and J genes are TRBV30 and TRBJ2-7; D is tentatively TRBD1 or TRBD2 (5 bases each). The sample taken for sequencing was naive CD8+ T cells from blood, with Jurkat cell RNA spiked in. Documented subset: FACS-sorted CD8+CD4-CCR7+CD45RA+ naive T cells. This CDR3 is CAWGDRPEQYF. Here the CDR3 DNA reads TGTGCCTGGGGGGACCGGCCCGAGCAGTACTTC.